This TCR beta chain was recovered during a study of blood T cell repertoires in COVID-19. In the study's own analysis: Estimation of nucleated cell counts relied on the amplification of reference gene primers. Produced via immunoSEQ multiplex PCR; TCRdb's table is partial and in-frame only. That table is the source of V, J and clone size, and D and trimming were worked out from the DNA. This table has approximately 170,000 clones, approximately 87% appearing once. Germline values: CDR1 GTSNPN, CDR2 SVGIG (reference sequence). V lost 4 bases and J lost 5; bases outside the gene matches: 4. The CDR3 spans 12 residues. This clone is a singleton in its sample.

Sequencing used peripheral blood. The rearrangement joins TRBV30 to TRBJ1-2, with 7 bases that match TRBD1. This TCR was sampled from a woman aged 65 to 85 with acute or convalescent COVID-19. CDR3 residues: CAWKGAAYGYTF. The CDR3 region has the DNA TGTGCCTGGAAGGGGGCAGCTTATGGCTACACCTTC. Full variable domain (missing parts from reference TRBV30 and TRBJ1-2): SQTIHQWPATLVQPVGSPLSLECTVEGTSNPNLYWYRQAAGRGLQLLFYSVGIGQISSEVPQNLSASRPQDRQFILSSKKLLLSDSGFYLCAWKGAAYGYTFGSGTRLTVV.